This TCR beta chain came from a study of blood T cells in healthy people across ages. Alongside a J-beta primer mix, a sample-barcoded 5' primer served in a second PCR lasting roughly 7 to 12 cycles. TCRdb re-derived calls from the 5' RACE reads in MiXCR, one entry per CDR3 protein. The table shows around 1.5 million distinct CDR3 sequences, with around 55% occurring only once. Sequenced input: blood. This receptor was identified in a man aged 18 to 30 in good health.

DNA of the CDR3: TGTGCCAGCAGTGAAGTAATCCTTGAAGCTTTCTTT. Its protein is CASSEVILEAFF. V is TRBV6-1 and J is TRBJ1-1; D is unclear. Germline CDR1 is MNHNS and CDR2 is SASEGT. Between the trimmed V and J ends, which lost 1 base and 7 bases, there was a span of 7 bases. CDR3 length equals 12 residues.